Listed here are 7 T cell receptor beta chains from one sample, sequenced in a study of cytomegalovirus exposure and HLA in healthy donors. 60 Vbeta and 13 Jbeta primers were used in PCR. The assay was immunoSEQ multiplex PCR, and TCRdb's table has in-frame clones only and misses some. The table has 150,000 to 200,000 clones, 62% seen once. Specimen: PBMCs. All receptors come from a man between 35 and 55 years old in good health and CMV-seronegative.

The chain recombines TRBV30 with TRBJ1-5; D remains ambiguous. V gave up 1 base and J gave up 0 bases, with 10 bases separating them. The CDR3 extends over 15 amino acids. CDR1 is GTSNPN and CDR2 is SVGIG in the germline V gene (reference sequence). The CDR3 spells CAWSALSGSNQPQHF. In DNA, the CDR3 is TGTGCCTGGAGTGCCCTCAGCGGTAGCAATCAGCCCCAGCATTTT. The variable domain in full, completed from reference TRBV30 and TRBJ1-5, reads SQTIHQWPATLVQPVGSPLSLECTVEGTSNPNLYWYRQAAGRGLQLLFYSVGIGQISSEVPQNLSASRPQDRQFILSSKKLLLSDSGFYLCAWSALSGSNQPQHFGDGTRLSIL.

The CDR3 nucleotides read TGTGCCAGCAGCCCGATACAGTACACTGAAGCTTTCTTT. It is translated as CASSPIQYTEAFF. V gene TRBV11-2 combines with J gene TRBJ1-1; no definite D call. Trimming removed 5 bases at V and 3 bases at J, with 10 bases between. CDR1 is SGHAT, CDR2 FQNNGV, per germline. The CDR3 spans 13 residues.

This clone was observed a handful of times. J is TRBJ2-5 and V is TRBV6-6; D gene uncertain. With 2 bases removed from V and 4 bases from J, the gap between germline ends came to 5 bases. The CDR3 contains 12 residues. The germline CDR1 and CDR2 sequences are MNHNY and SVGAGI (reference sequence). In DNA, the CDR3 is TGTGCCAGCAGTTACCTTCTAGAGACCCAGTACTTC. This encodes CASSYLLETQYF.

This clone was found once. CDR3 DNA: TGTGCCAGCAGCCGGGTCTCCGGCCCCGGTGAGGATACGCAGTATTTT. Protein: CASSRVSGPGEDTQYF. This chain links TRBV27 with TRBJ2-3; no reliable D call. CDR1 MNHEY and CDR2 SMNVEV come from the germline V gene (reference sequence). V dropped 6 bases and J dropped 6 bases, with 22 bases sitting between them. The CDR3 totals 16 residues.

The rearrangement links TRBV30 to TRBJ2-7, with D tentatively TRBD1 (5 bases). CDR1 and CDR2 from the germline V gene are GTSNPN and SVGIG (reference sequence). The V and J ends lost 7 bases and 2 bases respectively, with 12 bases between them. This CDR3 spans 12 amino acids. The CDR3, as DNA: TGTGCCTCCTCCGACAGTACCTACGAGCAGTACTTC. It translates to CASSDSTYEQYF.

This chain joins TRBV7-2 and TRBJ1-3; no reliable D call. Trimming stripped 2 bases from V and 2 bases from J, with 10 bases between. CDR1 and CDR2 (germline): SGHTA, FQGNSA. The CDR3 is 15 residues long. CDR3 loop: CASSLFVGAGNTIYF. CDR3 DNA: TGTGCCAGCAGCTTATTCGTAGGAGCTGGAAACACCATATATTTT.

The CDR3 sequence is CSVRLAGYTGELFF. The CDR3 DNA reads TGCAGCGTCCGACTAGCGGGATACACCGGGGAGCTGTTTTTT. V and J are TRBV29-1 and TRBJ2-2, with 11 positions matching TRBD2. This CDR3 spans 14 amino acids. J was trimmed by 3 bases and V by 6 bases; bases with no gene match: 3. Germline CDR1 and CDR2: SQVTM and ANQGSEA.